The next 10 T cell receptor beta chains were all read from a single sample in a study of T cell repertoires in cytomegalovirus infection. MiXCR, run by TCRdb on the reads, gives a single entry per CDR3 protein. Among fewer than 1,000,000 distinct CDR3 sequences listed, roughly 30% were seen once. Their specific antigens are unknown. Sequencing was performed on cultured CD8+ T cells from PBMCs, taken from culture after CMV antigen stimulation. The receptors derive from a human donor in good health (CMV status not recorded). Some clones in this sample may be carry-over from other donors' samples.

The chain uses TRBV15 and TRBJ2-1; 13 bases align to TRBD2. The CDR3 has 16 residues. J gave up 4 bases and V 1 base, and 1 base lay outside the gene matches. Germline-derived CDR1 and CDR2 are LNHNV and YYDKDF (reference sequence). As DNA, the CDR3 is TGTGCCACCAGCAGAGGGACTAGCGGGAGTTACAATGAGCAGTTCTTC. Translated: CATSRGTSGSYNEQFF.

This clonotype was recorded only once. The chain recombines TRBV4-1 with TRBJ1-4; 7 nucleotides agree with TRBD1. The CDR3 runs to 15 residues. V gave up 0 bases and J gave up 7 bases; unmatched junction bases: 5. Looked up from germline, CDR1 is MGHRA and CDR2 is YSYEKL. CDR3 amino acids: CASSQDQGEGEKLFF. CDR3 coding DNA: TGCGCCAGCAGCCAAGATCAGGGGGAAGGTGAAAAACTGTTTTTT.

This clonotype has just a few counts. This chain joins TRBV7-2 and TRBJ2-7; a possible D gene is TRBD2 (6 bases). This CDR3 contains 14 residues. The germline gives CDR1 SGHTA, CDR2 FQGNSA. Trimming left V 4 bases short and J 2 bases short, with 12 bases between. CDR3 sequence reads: CASSWGTETYEQYV. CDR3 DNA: TGTGCCAGCAGCTGGGGGACTGAGACCTACGAGCAGTACGTC.

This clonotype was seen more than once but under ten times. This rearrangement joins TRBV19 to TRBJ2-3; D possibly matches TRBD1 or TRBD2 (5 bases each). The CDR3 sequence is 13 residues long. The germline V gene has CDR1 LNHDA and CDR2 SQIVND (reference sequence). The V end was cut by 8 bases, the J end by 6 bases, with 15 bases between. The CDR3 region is CASEQDRGDTQYF. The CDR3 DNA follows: TGTGCCAGTGAACAGGACCGCGGGGATACGCAGTATTTT.

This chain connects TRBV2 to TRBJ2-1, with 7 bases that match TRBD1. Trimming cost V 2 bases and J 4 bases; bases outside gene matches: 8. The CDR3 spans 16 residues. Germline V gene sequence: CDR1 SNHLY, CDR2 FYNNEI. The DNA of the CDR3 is TGTGCCAGCAGTGAAACAAGGACAGGCCTATACAATGAGCAGTTCTTC. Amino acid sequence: CASSETRTGLYNEQFF.

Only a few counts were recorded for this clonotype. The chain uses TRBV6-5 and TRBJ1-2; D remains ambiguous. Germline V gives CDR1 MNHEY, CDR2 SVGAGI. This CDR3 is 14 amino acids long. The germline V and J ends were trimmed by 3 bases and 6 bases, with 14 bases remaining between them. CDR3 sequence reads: CASSYFPRVHGYTF. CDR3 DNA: TGTGCCAGCAGTTATTTCCCAAGGGTACATGGCTACACCTTC.

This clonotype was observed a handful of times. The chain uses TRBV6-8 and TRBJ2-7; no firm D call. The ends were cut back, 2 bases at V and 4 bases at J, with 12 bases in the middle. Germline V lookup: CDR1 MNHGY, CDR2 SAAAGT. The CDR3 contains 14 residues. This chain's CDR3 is CASSYGPTHYEQYF. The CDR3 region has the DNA TGTGCCAGCAGTTACGGCCCAACTCATTACGAGCAGTACTTC.

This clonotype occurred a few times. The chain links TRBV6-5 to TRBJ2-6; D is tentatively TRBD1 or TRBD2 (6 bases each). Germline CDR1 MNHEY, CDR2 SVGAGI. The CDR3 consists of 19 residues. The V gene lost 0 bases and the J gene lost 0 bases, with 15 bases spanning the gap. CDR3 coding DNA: TGTGCCAGCAGTTACTCGAACGGAGGGGGTGGCTCTGGGGCCAACGTCCTGACTTTC. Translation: CASSYSNGGGGSGANVLTF.

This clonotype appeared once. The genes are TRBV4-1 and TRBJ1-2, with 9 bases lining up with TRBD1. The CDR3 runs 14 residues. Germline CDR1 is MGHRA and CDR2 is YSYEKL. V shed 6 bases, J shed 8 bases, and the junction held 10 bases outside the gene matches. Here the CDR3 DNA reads TGCGCCAGCAGGCCTTCGGGACAGGGCGGCGGCTACACCTTC. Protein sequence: CASRPSGQGGGYTF.

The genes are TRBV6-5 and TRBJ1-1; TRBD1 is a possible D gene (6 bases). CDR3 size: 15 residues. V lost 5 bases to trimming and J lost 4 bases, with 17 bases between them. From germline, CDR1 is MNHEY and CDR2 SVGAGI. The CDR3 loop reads CASSHFGDTSTEAFF. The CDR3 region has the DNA TGTGCCAGCAGTCACTTCGGGGACACCTCCACTGAAGCTTTCTTT.